This T cell receptor (beta chain) originates from a study of OX40 agonist ivuxolimab in advanced cancers. Study details: While on treatment, patients had intravenous ivuxolimab at 0.01 to 10 mg/kg every 2 weeks.

This table comes from immunoSEQ multiplex PCR, and its TCRdb copy is limited to in-frame clones, with some not included. Among about 70,000 clones listed, roughly 85% were seen once. Study conclusions and caveats: Antigen specificity of clonally expanded peripheral T cells was not established. Compared with CD4+, CD8+ T cells on average had more expanded clones.

Concerning this clone: The antigen is undetermined.

Trimming removed 6 bases at V and 3 bases at J, with 9 bases between. This CDR3 has 14 residues. Germline CDR1 KGHSH, CDR2 LQKENI. This chain joins TRBV18 and TRBJ1-6; no firm D call. The sample was CD4+ or CD8+ T cells sorted from blood, taken in a trial of the OX40 agonist ivuxolimab. This TCR came from an adult with an advanced solid tumor such as melanoma, head and neck, liver or kidney cancer. The CDR3 nucleotides are TGTGCCAGCTCGGAGGGCGACTATAATTCACCCCTCCACTTT. It yields the protein CASSEGDYNSPLHF.